This T cell receptor beta chain was sequenced for a study of T cell changes during pregnancy in multiple sclerosis (dated by TCRdb to between 2018 and 2020). Regarding the complete study: The study examined how the T cell repertoire changed over the course of pregnancy in women with multiple sclerosis.

As to this clone: There is no known antigen for this receptor. No clone much larger than this one lies a single base away; base qualities are absent.

The cysteine opens and the phenylalanine closes a CDR3 of 14 amino acids. The read is trimmed to its CDR3 DNA, 42 bases read in frame from base 1. A distance of 11 bases separates the germline ends of V and J, which lose 0 bases and 5 bases respectively. The germline V gene provides CDR1 SGHRS and CDR2 YFSETQ. Library preparation employed the immunoSEQ multiplex PCR assay. Here the immuneACCESS table is served through TCRdb, limited to in-frame sequences with V and J called. Missing clones are a known gap in these copies; in checked studies unresolved V genes cover under half, and the rest lacks a known reason. This sample holds some 110,000 clones; approximately 90% were observed only once. Clones ranked in the top ten supply about 1.5% of the sample.

Recombination connected TRBV5-1 to TRBJ1-2; the D gene lacks a confident call. This TCR derives from a female donor with multiple sclerosis, enrolled in a pregnancy study. Material: peripheral blood, obtained in the third trimester of pregnancy. Read as DNA, the sequence is TGCGCCAGCAGCTTGGCCGGCAGGTTATATGGCTACACCTTC. Translated, this is CASSLAGRLYGYTF.